The sequence of this T cell receptor (beta chain) was determined in a study of identical twins. Study conclusions and caveats: For monozygotic twins, models underestimated out-of-frame TCR alpha sharing.

The ends were cut back, 5 bases at V and 3 bases at J, with 7 bases in the middle. The CDR3 contains 12 residues. Germline CDR1 and CDR2: DFQATT and SNEGSKA (reference sequence). As regards this clonotype: Antigen: not known.

TCRdb ran MiXCR on the 5' RACE reads and lists one entry per CDR3 protein. The profile shows 250,000 or so distinct CDR3 sequences, about 13% of them singletons. The sample also formed part of further work on yellow fever vaccine responses in identical twins.

The sequencing input was memory (CD45RO+) T cells sorted from blood. The J gene is TRBJ1-4, the V gene TRBV20-1; D call uncertain. This TCR was recovered from a woman aged 18 to 35 in good health. DNA for the CDR3: TGCAGTGCTTCGTCCCCTAATGAAAAACTGTTTTTT. The encoded protein is CSASSPNEKLFF.